The subject of this entry is one TCR beta chain. Antigen: not known. Sequence at one end of the junction differs from germline and may be a read error. Sequencing used immunoSEQ version 4 in survey mode. This table comes from immunoSEQ multiplex PCR, and its TCRdb copy is limited to in-frame clones, with some not included. This repertoire shows about 28,000 clones, around 80% found once; its top ten account for 4% to 5%. The stimulus was lysate of CMV-infected fibroblasts, around 11 ug/mL. CD40L/CD69 double-negative CD45RO-high memory CD4+ T cells were collected. These HIV-1-infected adults initiated suppressive ART in chronic infection. The CDR3 runs to 12 residues. This specimen comes from a study of persistence of HIV-infected CD4 T cells. Turning to the study itself: The sample holds CD4+ T cells responsive to CMV or HIV-1 Gag. Findings and caveats of the study: Antigen-responding cells were enriched for degenerate expanded CDR3beta sequences.

The chain links TRBV12-3 or TRBV12-4 to TRBJ2-3; no definite D call. The clonotype was recovered from an adult man with HIV who was CMV-seropositive. Sequenced material: CD4+ T cells sorted from PBMCs after approximately 19-hour stimulation, taken from a patient who received antiretroviral therapy. The CDR3 here is CASSLQASTNIF. The CDR3 DNA follows: TGTGCCAGCAGTTTACAAGCCTCCACAAACATCTTT.